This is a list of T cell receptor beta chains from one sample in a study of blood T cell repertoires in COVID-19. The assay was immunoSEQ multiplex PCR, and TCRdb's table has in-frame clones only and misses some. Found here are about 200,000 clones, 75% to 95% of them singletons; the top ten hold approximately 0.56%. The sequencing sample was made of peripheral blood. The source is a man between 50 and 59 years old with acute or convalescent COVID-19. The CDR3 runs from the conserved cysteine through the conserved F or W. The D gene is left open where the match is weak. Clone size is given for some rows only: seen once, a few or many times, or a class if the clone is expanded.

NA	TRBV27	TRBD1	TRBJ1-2	CASSSLTGTRGYTF
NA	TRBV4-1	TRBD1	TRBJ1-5	CASSQDPGGMSNQPQHF
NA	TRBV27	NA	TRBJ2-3	CASSLGLRTDTQYF
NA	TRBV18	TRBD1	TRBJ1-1	CASSPTPGGLVTEAFF
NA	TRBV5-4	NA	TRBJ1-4	CASSSTGLREKLFF
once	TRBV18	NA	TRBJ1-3	CASSPDVQQTPEDF
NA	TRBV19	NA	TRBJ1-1	CASSFWGLYTEAFF
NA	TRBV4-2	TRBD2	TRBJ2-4	CASSQAAGDGSKNIQYF
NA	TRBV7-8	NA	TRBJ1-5	CASSLLSNQPQHF
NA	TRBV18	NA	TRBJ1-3	CASSPQQGNSGNTIYF
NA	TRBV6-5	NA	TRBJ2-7	CASSPEMGGSYEQYF
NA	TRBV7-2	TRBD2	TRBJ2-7	CASSRTSGTYEQYF
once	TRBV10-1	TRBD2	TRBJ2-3	CASRKGFTSAKGDTQYF
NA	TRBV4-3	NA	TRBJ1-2	CASSPNRVWGYTF
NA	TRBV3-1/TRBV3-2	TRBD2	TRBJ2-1	CASSHRLAGKEYNEQFF
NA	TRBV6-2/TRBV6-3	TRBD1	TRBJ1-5	CASSSGQFYQPQHF
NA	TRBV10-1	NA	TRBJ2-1	CASSEGTIDEQFF
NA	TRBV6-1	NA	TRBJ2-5	CASSESQLGETQYF
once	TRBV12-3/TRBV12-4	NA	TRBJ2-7	CASTGSRVYEQYF
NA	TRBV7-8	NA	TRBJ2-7	CASSLEGQGLYEQYF
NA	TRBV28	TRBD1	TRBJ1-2	CASTSGQGAIYGYTF
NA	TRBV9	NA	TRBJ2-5	CASSQSGTPSSETQYF
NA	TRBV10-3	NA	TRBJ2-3	CAISESVRGSDTQYF
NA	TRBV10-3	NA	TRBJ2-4	CAISVETGVKNIQYF
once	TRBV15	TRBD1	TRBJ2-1	CATSTGTVSYNEQFF
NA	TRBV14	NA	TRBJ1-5	CASSQDSGSNQPQHF
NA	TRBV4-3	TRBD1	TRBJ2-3	CASSLTGGGTDTQYF
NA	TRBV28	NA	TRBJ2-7	CASSLPTGYEYEQYF
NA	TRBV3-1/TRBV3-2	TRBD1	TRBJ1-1	CASSRYRGGGEAFF
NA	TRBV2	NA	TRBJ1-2	CASSVAELAHGYTF
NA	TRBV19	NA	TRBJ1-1	CASQVSGVNTEAFF
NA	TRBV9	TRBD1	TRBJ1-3	CASSPRTGALSGNTIYF
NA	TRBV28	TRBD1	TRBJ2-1	CASSLPGQGFNEQFF
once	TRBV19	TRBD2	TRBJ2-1	CASSMVAGGHNEQFF
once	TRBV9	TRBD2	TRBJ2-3	CASSFRLAGGRKDTQYF
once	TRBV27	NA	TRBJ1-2	CASSLRGGGYTF
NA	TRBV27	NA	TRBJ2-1	CASSLVGSGEQFF
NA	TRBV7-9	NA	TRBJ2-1	CASSLSSYNEQFF
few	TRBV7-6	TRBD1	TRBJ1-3	CASRRGGSNTIYF
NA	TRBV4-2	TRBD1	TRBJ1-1	CASSQQTGVGTEAFF
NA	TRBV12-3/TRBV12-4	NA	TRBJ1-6	CASSLFRDSPLHF
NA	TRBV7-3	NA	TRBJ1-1	CASSLEGTMNTEAFF
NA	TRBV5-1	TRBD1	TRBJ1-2	CASSLVPSTGGNGYTF
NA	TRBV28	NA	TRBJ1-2	CASSSGPRRGSYGYTF